Given below is one T cell receptor beta chain in context. Its antigen is unidentified. V trimming: 2 bases; J trimming: 3 bases; junction bases outside the gene matches: 5. Germline CDR1 and CDR2: SNHLY and FYNNEI. This CDR3 has 15 amino acids. The sample originates from a study of blood T cells in healthy people across ages. Whole-study results and caveats: Strong correlation existed between TCR beta diversity and naive T cell percentage.

Together with a sample-barcoded 5' primer, a J-beta primer mix was included in a second PCR lasting roughly 6 to 12 cycles. TCRdb processed the 5' RACE reads anew with MiXCR; each CDR3 protein has one entry. This table has fewer than 1.5 million distinct CDR3 sequences, roughly 40% appearing once. Material: blood. The TCR sequence derives from a woman between 18 and 29 years old in good health. The rearrangement links TRBV2 to TRBJ2-3; 7 bases match TRBD1. DNA for the CDR3: TGTGCCAGCAGTGAATTGGGACAGAATACAGATACGCAGTATTTT. Residues: CASSELGQNTDTQYF.